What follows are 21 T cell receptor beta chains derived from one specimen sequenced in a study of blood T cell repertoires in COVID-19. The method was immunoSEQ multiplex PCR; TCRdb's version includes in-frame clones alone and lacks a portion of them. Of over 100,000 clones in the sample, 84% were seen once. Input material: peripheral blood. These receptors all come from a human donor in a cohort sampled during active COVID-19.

Here the CDR3 reads CASSETTGGFYNEQFF. DNA for the CDR3: TGTGCCAGCAGTGAAACGACAGGGGGCTTCTACAATGAGCAGTTCTTC. The rearrangement joins TRBV5-4 to TRBJ2-1; the match to TRBD1 covers 10 bases. The V gene's germline CDR1 is SGHNT and CDR2 YYREEE (reference sequence). Unmatched junction bases numbered 8, after V lost 5 bases and J lost 3 bases. The CDR3 extends over 16 amino acids.

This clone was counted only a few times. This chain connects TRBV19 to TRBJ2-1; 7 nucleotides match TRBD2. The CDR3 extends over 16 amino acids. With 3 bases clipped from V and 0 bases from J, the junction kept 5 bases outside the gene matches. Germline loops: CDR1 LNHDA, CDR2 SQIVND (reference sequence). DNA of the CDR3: TGTGCCAGTAGTATCGGAGCGGGGAGCTCCTACAATGAGCAGTTCTTC. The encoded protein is CASSIGAGSSYNEQFF.

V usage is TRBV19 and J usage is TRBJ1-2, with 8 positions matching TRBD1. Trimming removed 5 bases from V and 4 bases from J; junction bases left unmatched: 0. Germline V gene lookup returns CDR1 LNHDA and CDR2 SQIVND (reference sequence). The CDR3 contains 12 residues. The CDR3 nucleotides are TGTGCCAGTAGTGGGACAGGCTATGGCTACACCTTC. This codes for CASSGTGYGYTF.

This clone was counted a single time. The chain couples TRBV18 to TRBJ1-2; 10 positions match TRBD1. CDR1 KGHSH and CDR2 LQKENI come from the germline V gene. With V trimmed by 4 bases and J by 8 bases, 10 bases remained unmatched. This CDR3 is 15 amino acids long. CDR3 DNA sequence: TGTGCCAGCTCACAACAGGGACAGGGGCTCCGGGGCTACACCTTC. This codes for CASSQQGQGLRGYTF.

CDR3 in amino acids: CASSFYEKLFF. CDR3 sequence (DNA): TGTGCCAGCAGCTTCTATGAAAAACTGTTTTTT. J is TRBJ1-4 and V is TRBV5-5; D unclear. The CDR3 loop spans 11 amino acids. The germline V gene encodes CDR1 SGHKS and CDR2 YYEKEE (reference sequence). V gave up 2 bases and J gave up 6 bases, with 2 bases separating them. The entire variable domain, with the rest obtained from reference TRBV5-5 and TRBJ1-4, is as follows: DAGVTQSPTHLIKTRGQQVTLRCSPISGHKSVSWYQQVLGQGPQFIFQYYEKEERGRGNFPDRFSARQFPNYSSELNVNALLLGDSALYLCASSFYEKLFFGSGTQLSVL.

The CDR3 region is CASSELGGPMETQYF. In DNA form, the CDR3 reads TGTGCCAGCAGTGAATTAGGGGGTCCCATGGAGACCCAGTACTTC. The rearrangement uses TRBV6-1 and TRBJ2-5; D may be TRBD1 (6 bases). CDR1 and CDR2 (germline): MNHNS, SASEGT. This CDR3 region has 15 residues. The ends were cut back, 2 bases at V and 5 bases at J, with 15 bases in the middle.

CDR3 in amino acids: CASSLTGFSGNTIYF. CDR3 DNA sequence: TGTGCCAGCAGCTTGACAGGGTTCTCTGGAAACACCATATATTTT. The rearrangement uses TRBV28 and TRBJ1-3; 7 bases agree with TRBD1. CDR1 is MDHEN and CDR2 is SYDVKM in the germline V gene. This CDR3 has 15 residues. Losses at the gene ends were 6 bases for V and 0 bases for J; bases not matched to a gene: 5. Complete variable domain (other parts from reference TRBV28 and TRBJ1-3): DVKVTQSSRYLVKRTGEKVFLECVQDMDHENMFWYRQDPGLGLRLIYFSYDVKMKEKGDIPEGYSVSREKKERFSLILESASTNQTSMYLCASSLTGFSGNTIYFGEGSWLTVV.

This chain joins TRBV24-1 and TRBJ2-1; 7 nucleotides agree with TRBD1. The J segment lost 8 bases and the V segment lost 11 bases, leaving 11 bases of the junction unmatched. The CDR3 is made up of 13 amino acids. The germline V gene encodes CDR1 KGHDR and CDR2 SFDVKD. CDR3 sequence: CASNRGVSDEQFF. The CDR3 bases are TGTGCCAGCAACAGGGGAGTGAGCGATGAGCAGTTCTTC.

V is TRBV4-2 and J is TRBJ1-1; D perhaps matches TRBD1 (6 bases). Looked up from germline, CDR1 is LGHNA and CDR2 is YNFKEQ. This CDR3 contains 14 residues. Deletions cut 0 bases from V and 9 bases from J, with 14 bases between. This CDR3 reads CASSQDYRTAQAFF. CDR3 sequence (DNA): TGTGCCAGCAGCCAAGATTATAGGACAGCTCAAGCTTTCTTT.

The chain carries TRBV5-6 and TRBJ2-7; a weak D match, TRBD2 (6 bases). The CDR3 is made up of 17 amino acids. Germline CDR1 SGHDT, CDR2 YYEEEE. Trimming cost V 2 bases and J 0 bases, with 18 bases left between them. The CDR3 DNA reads TGTGCCAGCAGCTTAATTGGGGGGTGGCGGGACTCCTACGAGCAGTACTTC. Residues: CASSLIGGWRDSYEQYF. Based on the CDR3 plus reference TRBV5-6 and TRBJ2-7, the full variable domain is DAGVTQSPTHLIKTRGQQVTLRCSPKSGHDTVSWYQQALGQGPQFIFQYYEEEERQRGNFPDRFSGHQFPNYSSELNVNALLLGDSALYLCASSLIGGWRDSYEQYFGPGTRLTVT.

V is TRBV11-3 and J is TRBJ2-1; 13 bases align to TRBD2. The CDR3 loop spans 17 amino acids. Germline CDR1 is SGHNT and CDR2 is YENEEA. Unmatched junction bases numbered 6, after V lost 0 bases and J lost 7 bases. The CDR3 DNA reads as TGTGCCAGCAGCTTAGATTGGGGACTAGCGGGGAGTAATGAGCAGTTCTTC. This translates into CASSLDWGLAGSNEQFF.

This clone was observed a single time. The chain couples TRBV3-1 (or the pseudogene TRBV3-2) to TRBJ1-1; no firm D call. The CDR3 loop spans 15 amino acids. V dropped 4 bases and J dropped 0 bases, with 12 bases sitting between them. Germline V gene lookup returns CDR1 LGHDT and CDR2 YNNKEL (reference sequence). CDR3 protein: CASSPRLALNTEAFF. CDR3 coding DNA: TGTGCCAGCAGCCCCCGTCTAGCCCTGAACACTGAAGCTTTCTTT.

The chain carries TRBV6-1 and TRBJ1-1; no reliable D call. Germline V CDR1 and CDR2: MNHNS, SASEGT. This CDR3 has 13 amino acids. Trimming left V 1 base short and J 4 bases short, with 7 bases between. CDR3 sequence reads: CASSEDTITEAFF. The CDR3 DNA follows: TGTGCCAGCAGTGAAGACACTATCACTGAAGCTTTCTTT.

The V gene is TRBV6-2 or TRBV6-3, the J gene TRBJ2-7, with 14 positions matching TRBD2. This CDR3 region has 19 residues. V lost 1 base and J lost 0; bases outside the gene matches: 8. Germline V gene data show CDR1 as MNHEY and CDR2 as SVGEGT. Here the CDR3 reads CASSYWRLAGGPDSYEQYF. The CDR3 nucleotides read TGTGCCAGCAGTTACTGGCGACTAGCGGGGGGGCCGGACTCCTACGAGCAGTACTTC.

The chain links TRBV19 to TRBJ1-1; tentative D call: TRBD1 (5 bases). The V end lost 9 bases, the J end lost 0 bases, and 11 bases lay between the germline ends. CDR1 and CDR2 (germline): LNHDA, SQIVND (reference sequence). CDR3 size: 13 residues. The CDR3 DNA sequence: TGTGCCAGCCAGTGGGGCATGAACACTGAAGCTTTCTTT. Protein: CASQWGMNTEAFF.

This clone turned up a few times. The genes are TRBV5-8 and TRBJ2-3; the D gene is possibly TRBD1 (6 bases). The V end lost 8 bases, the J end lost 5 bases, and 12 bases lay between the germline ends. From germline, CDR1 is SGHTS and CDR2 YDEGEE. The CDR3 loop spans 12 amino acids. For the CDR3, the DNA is TGTGCCAGTCAGGGGTTGAAAGATACGCAGTATTTT. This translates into CASQGLKDTQYF.

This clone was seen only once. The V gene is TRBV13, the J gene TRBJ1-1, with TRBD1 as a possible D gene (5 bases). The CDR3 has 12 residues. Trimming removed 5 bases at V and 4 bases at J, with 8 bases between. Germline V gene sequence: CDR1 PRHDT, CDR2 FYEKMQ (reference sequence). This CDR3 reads CASSQDTTEAFF. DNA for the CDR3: TGTGCCAGCAGCCAGGACACCACTGAAGCTTTCTTT.

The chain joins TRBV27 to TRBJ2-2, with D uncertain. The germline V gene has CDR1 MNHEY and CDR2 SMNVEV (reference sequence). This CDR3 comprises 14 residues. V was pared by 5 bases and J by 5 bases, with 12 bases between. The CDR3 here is CASSGHSNTGELFF. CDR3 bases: TGTGCCAGCAGTGGGCACAGTAATACCGGGGAGCTGTTTTTT.

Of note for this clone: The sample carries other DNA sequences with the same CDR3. CDR3: CASSTGSNYGYTF. The CDR3 bases are TGTGCCAGCAGTACCGGTAGTAACTATGGCTACACCTTC. This chain connects TRBV6-5 to TRBJ1-2; D is undetermined. V lost 5 bases and J lost 1, with 8 bases in between. Germline CDR1 MNHEY, CDR2 SVGAGI. The length of the CDR3 is 13 residues.

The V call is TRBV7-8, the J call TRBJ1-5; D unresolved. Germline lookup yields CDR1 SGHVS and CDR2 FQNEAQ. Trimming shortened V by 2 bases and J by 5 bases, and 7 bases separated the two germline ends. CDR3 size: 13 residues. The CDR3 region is CASSLLADQPQHF. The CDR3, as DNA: TGTGCCAGCAGCTTACTGGCCGATCAGCCCCAGCATTTT.

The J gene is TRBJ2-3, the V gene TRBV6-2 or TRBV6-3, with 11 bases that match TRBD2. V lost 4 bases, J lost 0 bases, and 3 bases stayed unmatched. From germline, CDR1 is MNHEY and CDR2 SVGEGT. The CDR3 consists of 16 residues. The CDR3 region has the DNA TGTGCCAGCAGTTTCCGACTAGCGGGGAGCACAGATACGCAGTATTTT. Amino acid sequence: CASSFRLAGSTDTQYF.